This TCR beta chain was profiled in a study of T cell repertoires in cytomegalovirus infection. Study information: Recently identified HLA-C-restricted CMV epitopes were used, and well-studied HLA-B-restricted CMV epitopes were used as well. A matching HLA type, together with CMV infection, was signaled by public TCR beta signatures.

The V gene's germline CDR1 is DFQATT and CDR2 SNEGSKA (reference sequence). This CDR3 is 12 amino acids long. V shed 5 bases and J shed 5 bases, with 9 bases lying between them. Study-level findings and limits: Ex vivo responses were dominated by HLA-C-restricted CMV-specific TCR beta clonotypes. Summed public TCR beta family frequency identified CMV carriers bearing the relevant HLA.

Points on this clonotype: The antigen remains undetermined.

In TCRdb, the reads were re-called with MiXCR into one record per CDR3 protein. The table lists fewer than 150,000 distinct CDR3 sequences, 30% of them singletons. The input for sequencing was CD8+ T cells from cultured PBMCs, taken from culture after CMV antigen stimulation. The genes are TRBV20-1 and TRBJ2-2; D not certain. This clonotype originated in a human donor in good health (CMV status not recorded). Some clones in this sample may be carry-over from other donors' samples. The CDR3 here is CSAPTWTGELFF. CDR3 bases: TGCAGTGCTCCAACCTGGACCGGGGAGCTGTTTTTT.